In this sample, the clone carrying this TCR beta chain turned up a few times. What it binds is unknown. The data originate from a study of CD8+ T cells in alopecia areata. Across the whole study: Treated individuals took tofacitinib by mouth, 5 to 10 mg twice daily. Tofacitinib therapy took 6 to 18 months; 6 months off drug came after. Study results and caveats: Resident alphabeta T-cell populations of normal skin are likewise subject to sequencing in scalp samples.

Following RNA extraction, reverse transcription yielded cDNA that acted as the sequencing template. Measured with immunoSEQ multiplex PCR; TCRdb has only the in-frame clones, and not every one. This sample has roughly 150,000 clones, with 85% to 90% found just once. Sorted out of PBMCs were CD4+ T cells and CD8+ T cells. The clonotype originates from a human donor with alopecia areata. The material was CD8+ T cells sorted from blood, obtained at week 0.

CDR3 bases: TGCGCCAGCAGCCAATTTCCGGGGGAGATCTCCTACGAGCAGTACTTC. Protein product: CASSQFPGEISYEQYF. The chain joins TRBV4-1 to TRBJ2-7, with D possibly matching TRBD2 (6 bases). The CDR3 is 16 amino acids. Germline CDR1 and CDR2: MGHRA and YSYEKL. Trimming shortened V by 2 bases and J by 0 bases, and 14 bases separated the two germline ends.